These T cell receptor beta chains were read from a single sample in a study of blood T cells in healthy people across ages. In TCRdb, the 5' RACE reads were re-called with MiXCR into one record per CDR3 protein. Among around 1,700,000 distinct CDR3 sequences listed, 28% were seen once. Sequencing was carried out using blood. The receptors were gathered from a woman under 40 in good health. CDR3s include the opening cysteine and the closing phenylalanine or tryptophan. D genes are given only for firm matches. Size is omitted from some rows. Given values are once, few, many or a class for expanded clones.

TGCAGCGTTGAACAGCGGGGGGGCACCGGGGAGCTGTTTTTT CSVEQRGGTGELFF TRBD2 TRBV29-1 14 NA TRBJ2-2
TGTGCCAGTCAAAATCGACGGCAACACAATCAGCCCCAGCATTTT CASQNRRQHNQPQHF NA TRBV12-3/TRBV12-4 15 many TRBJ1-5
TGTGCCAGCAGCCAATCCCGTGGCGCCGGGGAGCTGTTTTTT CASSQSRGAGELFF NA TRBV14 14 NA TRBJ2-2
TGTGCCAGCAGCTTAGGGCTTGAAACTAGCGGGAGCCATGAGCAGTTCTTC CASSLGLETSGSHEQFF TRBD2 TRBV7-8 17 many TRBJ2-1
TGTGCCAGCAGTCCAAGGGACAGGGGTCTTATCATGAACACTGAAGCTTTCTTT CASSPRDRGLIMNTEAFF TRBD1 TRBV12-3/TRBV12-4 18 few TRBJ1-1
TGCAGTGCTTACCAACAGGGGAAAGACTATGGCTACACCTTC CSAYQQGKDYGYTF TRBD1 TRBV20-1 14 NA TRBJ1-2
TGTGCCAGCGAAGGGCAGTCTGGTTACGAGCAGTACTTC CASEGQSGYEQYF NA TRBV7-9 13 many TRBJ2-7
TGTGCCACCCATTCTAGCGGATACACCGGGGAGCTGTTTTTT CATHSSGYTGELFF TRBD2 TRBV15 14 NA TRBJ2-2
TGTGCCAGCAGCTTTCGGGCGGGGGACCTGAGTGAGCAGTTCTTC CASSFRAGDLSEQFF TRBD2 TRBV7-9 15 few TRBJ2-1
TGCGCCAGCAGCCAAGATAGGACAGATTACTACGAGCAGTACTTC CASSQDRTDYYEQYF NA TRBV4-3 15 NA TRBJ2-7
TGTGTCAGCAGTCCCACCCGGGTCGGGCGGTTGGATGAGCGGTTCTTC CVSSPTRVGRLDERFF NA TRBV12-3/TRBV12-4 16 once TRBJ2-1
TGTGCCAGCAGCCCCCAGGGGGTAGCGGGAGCGGTATGGAATGAGCAGTTCTTC CASSPQGVAGAVWNEQFF TRBD2 TRBV3-1 18 few TRBJ2-1
TGCGCCAGCAGCTCCAGCGGGGGGTCCTTACGGGAGACCCAGTACTTC CASSSSGGSLRETQYF TRBD2 TRBV5-1 16 NA TRBJ2-5
TGTGCCAGCGCCTATGGGACAGCTAGCACAGATACGCAGTATTTT CASAYGTASTDTQYF TRBD1 TRBV28 15 NA TRBJ2-3
TGTGCCAGCAGCTCTCCGGACTCCACCGGGGAGCTGTTTTTT CASSSPDSTGELFF NA TRBV7-9 14 NA TRBJ2-2
TGTGCCAGCAGTCCGGCGGGACAAATAGCGGGCGACTCCTACGAGCAGTACTTC CASSPAGQIAGDSYEQYF NA TRBV6-2/TRBV6-3 18 NA TRBJ2-7
TGTGCCAGCAGCGCCGGGACTAGCGGGGGGTCTGAGCAGTTCTTC CASSAGTSGGSEQFF TRBD2 TRBV7-2 15 few TRBJ2-1
TGTGCCAGCAGCTTACGTCACAGGGGGCTTGGCGAGCAGTACTTC CASSLRHRGLGEQYF TRBD1 TRBV7-2 15 NA TRBJ2-7
TGTGCCAGCAGCCAAGCCCTCGGGGGGGGGCACCAAGAGACCCAGTACTTC CASSQALGGGHQETQYF TRBD2 TRBV3-1 17 few TRBJ2-5
TGCGCCAGCAGCCCACGACTACAGGGGGCATCTATCGAGCAGTACTTC CASSPRLQGASIEQYF TRBD1 TRBV5-1 16 NA TRBJ2-7
TGTGCCAGCGCAAATGCGGTAGCCAAAAACATTCAGTACTTC CASANAVAKNIQYF NA TRBV19 14 NA TRBJ2-4
TGTGCCAGCAGTTTTGTTAGCGGGGGCAGCACAGATACGCAGTATTTT CASSFVSGGSTDTQYF TRBD2 TRBV12-3/TRBV12-4 16 few TRBJ2-3
TGTGCCACCAGCAGTAACGAGGACACTGAAGCTTTCTTT CATSSNEDTEAFF NA TRBV15 13 NA TRBJ1-1
TGTGCCAGCAGTCGGGTGACGGGGGCTAACGGGGAGCTGTTTTTT CASSRVTGANGELFF NA TRBV2 15 NA TRBJ2-2
TGTGCCAGTAGTATTGGTCTTTTCGGCTACGAGCAGTACTTC CASSIGLFGYEQYF NA TRBV19 14 NA TRBJ2-7
TGCGCCAGCAGACCGGGGGCGGGGAGCTCCTACAATGAGCAGTTCTTC CASRPGAGSSYNEQFF NA TRBV5-1 16 few TRBJ2-1
TGTGCCAGCAGCGTAGCCGGGACTACCGACAATGAGCAGTTCTTC CASSVAGTTDNEQFF TRBD2 TRBV9 15 few TRBJ2-1
TGTGCCATACGCGAGAGGGAAAGCCACGAGCAGTACTTC CAIRERESHEQYF NA TRBV10-3 13 few TRBJ2-7
TGTGCCAGCAGTTCCTCAGGGACAGGGAAGACCGATACGCAGTATTTT CASSSSGTGKTDTQYF TRBD1 TRBV28 16 few TRBJ2-3
TGCAGTGCCAGCCCTACGAGTGATAGCTCCTACGAGCAGTACTTC CSASPTSDSSYEQYF NA TRBV20-1 15 NA TRBJ2-7
TGTGCCAGCAGGGCGACAGGTAGCTCCTACGAGCAGTACTTC CASRATGSSYEQYF NA TRBV28 14 many TRBJ2-7
TGTGCCAGCAGTTACACCGGGACAGGGTTAAACTATGGCTACACCTTC CASSYTGTGLNYGYTF TRBD1 TRBV7-9 16 NA TRBJ1-2
TGTGCCAGCAGTTTATCACTAGAGGCAGATACGCAGTATTTT CASSLSLEADTQYF NA TRBV12-3/TRBV12-4 14 NA TRBJ2-3
TGTGCCAGCAGCTTTTACAGTACCTTTAACGAGCAGTACTTC CASSFYSTFNEQYF NA TRBV11-2 14 NA TRBJ2-7
TGTGCCTGGAGTGTAGCCAGCATCCAGGGTGAGCAGTTCTTC CAWSVASIQGEQFF NA TRBV30 14 once TRBJ2-1
TGTGCCAGCAGTGGGGGTGCACCAGATACGCAGTATTTT CASSGGAPDTQYF NA TRBV28 13 many TRBJ2-3
TGTGCCAGCAGCCGCGTCCGGGATGAGACCCAGTACTTC CASSRVRDETQYF NA TRBV7-7 13 few TRBJ2-5
TGTGCCAGCAGTGAAGGAGGGTTGGGGACTGAAGCTTTCTTT CASSEGGLGTEAFF NA TRBV6-1 14 NA TRBJ1-1
TGTGCCAGCAGCTTAGGGGGCAGGGGGTGGGGTGAAGCTTTCTTT CASSLGGRGWGEAFF TRBD1 TRBV7-2 15 few TRBJ1-1
TGTGCCAGCAGCCCCTTGAGCGGGACGAACTACGAGCGGTACTTC CASSPLSGTNYERYF TRBD2 TRBV7-9 15 NA TRBJ2-7
TGTGCCAGCAGGACCAAGGGCCGGGGACAAGAGACCCAGTACTTC CASRTKGRGQETQYF NA TRBV27 15 NA TRBJ2-5
TGTGCCAGCCCCGGGGGGGAAGCTTTCTTT CASPGGEAFF NA TRBV12-3/TRBV12-4 10 many TRBJ1-1
TGTGCCAGTAGTGAGCGACAGGGACATGGCTACACCTTC CASSERQGHGYTF TRBD1 TRBV19 13 NA TRBJ1-2
TGTGCCAGCTCACCACCTCTCGGGAACACTGAAGCTTTCTTT CASSPPLGNTEAFF NA TRBV18 14 few TRBJ1-1
TGTGCCAGCAGTTTATGGGGACAGGGGGGGAAGGGCTACACCTTC CASSLWGQGGKGYTF TRBD1 TRBV28 15 few TRBJ1-2
TGTGCCATCAGGGAGTCGGGCCAAGGCGGTGAGCAGTTCTTC CAIRESGQGGEQFF NA TRBV10-3 14 NA TRBJ2-1
TGTGCCAGCAGCCAAGGGGACCCGACGAATGGCTACACCTTC CASSQGDPTNGYTF NA TRBV3-1 14 few TRBJ1-2
TGTGCCAGCAGCCAAGTAGGGACAGCCGGGGAGCGGTTTTTT CASSQVGTAGERFF TRBD1 TRBV14 14 NA TRBJ2-2
TGTGCCAGCACCCTGAGCGCGTCAGCCTACGAGCAGTACTTC CASTLSASAYEQYF NA TRBV28 14 NA TRBJ2-7
TGTGCCAGCTCATGGACACTAGCGGAGGGCTACGAGCAGTACTTC CASSWTLAEGYEQYF TRBD2 TRBV18 15 NA TRBJ2-7
TGTGCCAGCAGCACCCCCCATAGCGGGGACTCCTACGAGCAGTACTTC CASSTPHSGDSYEQYF TRBD2 TRBV12-3/TRBV12-4 16 NA TRBJ2-7
TGTGCCAGCTCACCACCGAACGTTAATGAGCAGTTCTTC CASSPPNVNEQFF NA TRBV18 13 few TRBJ2-1